The clone carrying this TCR beta chain was picked up a small number of times. A library of TCRbeta sequences, prepared with unique molecular identifiers, was generated. TCRdb ran MiXCR on the PCR reads and lists one entry per CDR3 protein. The sample yields around 400,000 distinct CDR3 sequences, 11% seen once. The data originate from a study of T-cell reconstitution after alpha-beta-depleted transplantation in children. This receptor was identified in a human donor who donated a stem cell graft to a child with acute myeloid leukemia. The source was PBMCs from the stem cell graft donor, collected from the stem cell graft.

Here the CDR3 reads CASSLFGLRSYEQYF. The DNA for the CDR3 is TGTGCCAGCAGCTTATTCGGACTCCGATCCTACGAGCAGTACTTC. V gene TRBV7-2 combines with J gene TRBJ2-7; tentatively, D is TRBD2 (5 bases). V was shortened by 2 bases and J by 1 base, with 12 bases between the two germline ends. CDR3 size: 15 residues. Looked up from germline, CDR1 is SGHTA and CDR2 is FQGNSA.